Described below is a single T cell receptor beta chain sequence and its context. This clone's antigen is unknown. Base-call qualities are not available, and no considerably larger clone is one nucleotide away. The germline V end is reduced by 1 base and the J end by 5 bases; junction bases left unmatched: 11. Measured from the cysteine to the phenylalanine, the CDR3 is 18 residues long. CDR3 DNA is the only sequence kept; it has 54 bases, read in frame from the first base. The germline V gene supplies CDR1 SGHTA and CDR2 FQGNSA. The goal of deep resolution MiSeq sequencing was a depth between 1 in 1 million and 1 in 200,000 T cells, and coverage averaged 10x per clonotype. TCR beta libraries were generated with the immunoSEQ hsTCRB Kit. In the original analysis: Data were analyzed with ImmunoSEQ Data Assistant and ImmunoSEQ Analyzer, with V, D and J genes assigned per IMGT definitions. Clonality, which ranges from 0 to 1, was calculated as one minus the normalized Shannon entropy of productive rearrangement frequencies. Only overrepresented clonotypes making up at least 0.05% of each patient's repertoire were included in the public clonotype analysis. Around 13 age-matched healthy donor repertoires from immuneACCESS were used as controls for clonality. The immuneACCESS repertoire file appears here via TCRdb, limited to in-frame rearrangements. These files lack a portion of the clones; in checked studies, under half of the deficit traces to unresolved V genes, and the cause of the others is not known. That table gives V, J and clone size, and the DNA gave D and trimming. For this sample there are approximately 30,000 clones; around three fifths appear just once. The top ten constitute less than 6% of the sample.

For TCR beta library preparation, about 2 micrograms of genomic DNA were extracted from the cryopreserved PBMCs. Longitudinal blood samples from CLL patients receiving ibrutinib monotherapy were subjected to high-throughput TCR beta sequencing. The patients took part in an open-label, single-center phase 2 trial of ibrutinib monotherapy. This sample was taken from a study of cytotoxic CD8 clonotypes in ibrutinib-treated CLL (dated by TCRdb to the early 2020s). Turning to the overall study: The cohort was composed of 11 relapsed/refractory and approximately 14 treatment-naive patients; IGHV unmutated status was identified in under 18 patients. Partial responses were observed in about 25 patients and complete responses in 2; after a median follow-up of around 64 months, remission was maintained in 14 patients and progression was observed in about twelve. Response samples were taken after a median of around 13 months on treatment, ranging from about 6 to 36 months. On average, each sample had 255,043 productive templates and tens of thousands of productive rearrangements. Of the 90 or so people in the trial, approximately 26 had longitudinal samples available. Cryopreserved peripheral blood mononuclear cells were obtained before treatment, at response, and at either sustained remission or disease progression. The study at large found these results: Clonality increased at ibrutinib response, stayed stable in sustained remission, and fell back toward baseline at progression. At baseline, clonality was higher than in age-matched healthy donors and showed a strong correlation with circulating CD8+ T-cell counts. Public clonotypes were rare and either shrank or stayed stable during treatment, and the rise in clonality at ibrutinib response reflected expansion of private clonotypes. Sustained-remission and progressing patients did not have matched sampling times, and lymph node repertoires were not examined.

The chain is encoded by TRBV7-2 joined to TRBJ2-3, and 11 junction bases match TRBD2. This TCR was recovered from a human donor with chronic lymphocytic leukemia. The starting material was PBMCs, obtained before ibrutinib treatment. CDR3 loop: CASSLVRLAGGSGDTQYF. At the DNA level, the sequence is TGTGCCAGCAGCTTAGTCAGGTTAGCGGGGGGGTCCGGAGATACGCAGTATTTT.